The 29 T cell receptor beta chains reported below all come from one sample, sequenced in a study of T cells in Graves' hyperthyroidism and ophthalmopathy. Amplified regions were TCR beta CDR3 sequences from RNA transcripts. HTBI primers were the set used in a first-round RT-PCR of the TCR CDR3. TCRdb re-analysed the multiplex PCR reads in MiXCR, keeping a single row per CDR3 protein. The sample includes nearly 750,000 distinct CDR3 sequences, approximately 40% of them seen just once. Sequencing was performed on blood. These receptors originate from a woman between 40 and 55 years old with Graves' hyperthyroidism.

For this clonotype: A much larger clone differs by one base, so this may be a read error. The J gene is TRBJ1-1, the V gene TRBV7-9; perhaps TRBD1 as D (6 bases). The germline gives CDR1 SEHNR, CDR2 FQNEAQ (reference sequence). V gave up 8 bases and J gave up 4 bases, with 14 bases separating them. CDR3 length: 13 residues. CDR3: CASVRGLSTEAFF. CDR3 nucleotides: TGTGCCAGCGTACGGGGGCTCAGCACTGAAGCTTTCTTT.

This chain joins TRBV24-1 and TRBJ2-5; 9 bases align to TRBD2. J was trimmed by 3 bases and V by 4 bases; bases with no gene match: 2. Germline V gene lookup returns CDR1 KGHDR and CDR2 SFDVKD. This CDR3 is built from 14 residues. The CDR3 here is CATSDLAGKETQYF. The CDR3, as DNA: TGTGCCACCAGTGACCTAGCGGGGAAAGAGACCCAGTACTTC.

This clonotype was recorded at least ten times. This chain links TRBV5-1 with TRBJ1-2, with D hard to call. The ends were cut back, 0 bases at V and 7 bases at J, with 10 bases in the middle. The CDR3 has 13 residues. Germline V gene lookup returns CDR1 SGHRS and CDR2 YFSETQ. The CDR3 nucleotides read TGCGCCAGCAGCTTGGATGTGGGAGGTGGCTACACCTTC. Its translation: CASSLDVGGGYTF.

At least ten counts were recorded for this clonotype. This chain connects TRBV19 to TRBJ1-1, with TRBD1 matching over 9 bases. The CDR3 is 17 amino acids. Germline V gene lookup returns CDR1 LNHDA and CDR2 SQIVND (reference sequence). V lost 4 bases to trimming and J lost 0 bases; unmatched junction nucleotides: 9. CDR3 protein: CASSTIWTGELNTEAFF. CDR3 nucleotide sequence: TGTGCCAGTAGTACCATCTGGACAGGGGAGCTGAACACTGAAGCTTTCTTT.

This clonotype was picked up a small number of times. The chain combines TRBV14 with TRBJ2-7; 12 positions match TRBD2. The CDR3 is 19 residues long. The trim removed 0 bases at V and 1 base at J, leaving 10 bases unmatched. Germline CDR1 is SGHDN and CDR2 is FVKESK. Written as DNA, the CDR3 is TGTGCCAGCAGCCAAGATATGGCTAGCGGGAGGGCCGCGTCCTACGAGCAGTACTTC. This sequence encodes CASSQDMASGRAASYEQYF. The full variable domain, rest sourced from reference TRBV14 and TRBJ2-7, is EAGVTQFPSHSVIEKGQTVTLRCDPISGHDNLYWYRRVMGKEIKFLLHFVKESKQDESGMPNNRFLAERTGGTYSTLKVQPAELEDSGVYFCASSQDMASGRAASYEQYFGPGTRLTVT.

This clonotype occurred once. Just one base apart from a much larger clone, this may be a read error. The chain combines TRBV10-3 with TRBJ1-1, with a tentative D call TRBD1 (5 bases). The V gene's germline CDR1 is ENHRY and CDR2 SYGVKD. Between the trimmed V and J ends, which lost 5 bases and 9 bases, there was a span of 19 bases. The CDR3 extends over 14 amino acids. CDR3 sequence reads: CAISQMSGAGQAFF. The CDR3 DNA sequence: TGTGCCATCAGTCAAATGTCTGGGGCTGGACAAGCTTTCTTT.

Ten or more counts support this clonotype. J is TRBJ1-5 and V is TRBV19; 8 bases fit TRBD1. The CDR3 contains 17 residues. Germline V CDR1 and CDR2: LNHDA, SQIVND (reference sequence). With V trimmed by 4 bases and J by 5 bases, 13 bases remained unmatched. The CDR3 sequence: CASSRVRGQGAYQPQHF. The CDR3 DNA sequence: TGTGCCAGTAGTAGAGTTCGTGGACAGGGTGCCTATCAGCCCCAGCATTTT. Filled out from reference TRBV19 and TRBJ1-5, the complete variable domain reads DGGITQSPKYLFRKEGQNVTLSCEQNLNHDAMYWYRQDPGQGLRLIYYSQIVNDFQKGDIAEGYSVSREKKESFPLTVTSAQKNPTAFYLCASSRVRGQGAYQPQHFGDGTRLSIL.

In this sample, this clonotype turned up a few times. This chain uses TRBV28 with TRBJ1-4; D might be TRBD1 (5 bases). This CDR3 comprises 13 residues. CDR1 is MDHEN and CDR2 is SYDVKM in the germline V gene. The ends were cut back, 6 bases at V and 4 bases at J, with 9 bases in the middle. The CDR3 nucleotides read TGTGCCAGCAGAGGGGCAAGTAATGAAAAACTGTTTTTT. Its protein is CASRGASNEKLFF.

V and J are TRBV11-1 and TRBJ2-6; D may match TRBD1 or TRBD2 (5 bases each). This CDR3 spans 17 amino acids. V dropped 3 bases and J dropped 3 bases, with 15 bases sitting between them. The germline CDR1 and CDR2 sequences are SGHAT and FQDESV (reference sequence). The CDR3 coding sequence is TGTGCCAGCAGCTTCGAGGGGTCGGTGCGTGGGGCCAACGTCCTGACTTTC. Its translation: CASSFEGSVRGANVLTF. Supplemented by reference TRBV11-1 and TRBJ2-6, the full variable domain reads EAEVAQSPRYKITEKSQAVAFWCDPISGHATLYWYRQILGQGPELLVQFQDESVVDDSQLPKDRFSAERLKGVDSTLKIQPAELGDSAMYLCASSFEGSVRGANVLTFGAGSRLTVL.

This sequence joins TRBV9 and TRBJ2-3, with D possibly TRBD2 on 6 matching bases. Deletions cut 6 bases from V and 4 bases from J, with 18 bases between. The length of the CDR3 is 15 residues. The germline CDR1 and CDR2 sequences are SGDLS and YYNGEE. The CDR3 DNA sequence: TGTGCCAGCAACGTCCGGGGGACGGGGGCAGATACGCAGTATTTT. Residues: CASNVRGTGADTQYF.

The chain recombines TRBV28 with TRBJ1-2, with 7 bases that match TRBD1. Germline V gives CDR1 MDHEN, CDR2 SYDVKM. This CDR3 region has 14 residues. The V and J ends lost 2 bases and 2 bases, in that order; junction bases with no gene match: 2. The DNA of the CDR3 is TGTGCCAGCAGTTTAGAGGGGGCGAACTATGGCTACACCTTC. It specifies CASSLEGANYGYTF.

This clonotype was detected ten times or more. This chain's CDR3 is CASSRQDLPQHF. CDR3 nucleotides: TGTGCCAGCAGTCGACAGGACCTGCCCCAGCATTTT. V gene TRBV2 combines with J gene TRBJ1-5; possibly TRBD1 for D (6 bases). From germline, CDR1 is SNHLY and CDR2 FYNNEI. Trimming took off 5 bases at V and 9 bases at J, with 11 bases between the two ends. The CDR3 sequence is 12 residues long.

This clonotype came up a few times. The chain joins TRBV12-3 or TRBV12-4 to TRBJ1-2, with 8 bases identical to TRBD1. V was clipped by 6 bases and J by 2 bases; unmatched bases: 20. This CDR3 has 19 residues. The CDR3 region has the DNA TGTGCCAGCAGGACCCGTTCGATCGACAGGGGTCCGATAAACTATGGCTACACCTTC. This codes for CASRTRSIDRGPINYGYTF.

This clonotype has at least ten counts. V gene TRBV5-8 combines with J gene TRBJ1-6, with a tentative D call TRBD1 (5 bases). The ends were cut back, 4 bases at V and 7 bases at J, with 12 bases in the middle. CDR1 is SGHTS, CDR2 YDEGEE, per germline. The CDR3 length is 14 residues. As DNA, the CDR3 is TGTGCCAGCAGCGGCGACTCAGGGAATTCACCCCTCCACTTT. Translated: CASSGDSGNSPLHF. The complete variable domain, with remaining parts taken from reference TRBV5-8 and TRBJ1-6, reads EAGVTQSPTHLIKTRGQQATLRCSPISGHTSVYWYQQALGLGLQFLLWYDEGEERNRGNFPPRFSGRQFPNYSSELNVNALELEDSALYLCASSGDSGNSPLHFGNGTRLTVT.

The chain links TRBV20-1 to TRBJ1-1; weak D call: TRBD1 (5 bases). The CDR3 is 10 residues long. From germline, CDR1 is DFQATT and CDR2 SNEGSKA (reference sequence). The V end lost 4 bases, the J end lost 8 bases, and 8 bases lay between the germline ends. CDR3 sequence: CSAMGLEAFF. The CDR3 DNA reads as TGCAGTGCTATGGGGCTCGAAGCTTTCTTT.

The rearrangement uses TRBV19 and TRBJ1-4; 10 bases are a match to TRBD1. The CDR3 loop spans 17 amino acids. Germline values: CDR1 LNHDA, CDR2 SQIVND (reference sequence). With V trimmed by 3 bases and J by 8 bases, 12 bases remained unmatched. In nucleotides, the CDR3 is TGTGCCAGTAGTATTAGCGGACAGGGGGGTAACTACGAAAAACTGTTTTTT. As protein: CASSISGQGGNYEKLFF.

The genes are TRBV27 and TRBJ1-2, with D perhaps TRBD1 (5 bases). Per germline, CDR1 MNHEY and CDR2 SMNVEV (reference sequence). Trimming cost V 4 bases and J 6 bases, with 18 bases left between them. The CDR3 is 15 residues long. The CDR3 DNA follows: TGTGCCAGCAGTTCGCCCACGGGGGGACTTGATGGCTACACCTTC. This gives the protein CASSSPTGGLDGYTF.

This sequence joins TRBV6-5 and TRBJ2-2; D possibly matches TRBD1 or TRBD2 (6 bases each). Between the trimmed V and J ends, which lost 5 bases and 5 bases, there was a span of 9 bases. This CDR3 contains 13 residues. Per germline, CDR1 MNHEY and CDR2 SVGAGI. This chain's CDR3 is CASSRGATGELFF. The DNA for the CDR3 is TGTGCCAGCAGTAGGGGGGCGACCGGGGAGCTGTTTTTT.

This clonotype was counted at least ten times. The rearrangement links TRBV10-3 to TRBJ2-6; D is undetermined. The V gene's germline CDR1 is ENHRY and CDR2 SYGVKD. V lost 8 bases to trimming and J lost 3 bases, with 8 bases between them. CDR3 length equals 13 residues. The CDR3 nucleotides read TGTGCCATCCTGGGCGGTGGGGCCAACGTCCTGACTTTC. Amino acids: CAILGGGANVLTF.

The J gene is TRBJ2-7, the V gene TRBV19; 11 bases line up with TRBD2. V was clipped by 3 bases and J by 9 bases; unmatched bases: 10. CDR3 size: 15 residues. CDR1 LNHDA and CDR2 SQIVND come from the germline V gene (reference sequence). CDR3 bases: TGTGCCAGTAGTATTAGCGGGGGGGCCTTCTTCGGGCAGTACTTC. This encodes CASSISGGAFFGQYF.

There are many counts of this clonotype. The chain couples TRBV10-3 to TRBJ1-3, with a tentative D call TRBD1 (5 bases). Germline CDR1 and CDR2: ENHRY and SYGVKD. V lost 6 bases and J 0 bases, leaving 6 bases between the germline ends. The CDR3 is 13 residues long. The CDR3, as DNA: TGTGCCATCAGCAGGGACTCTGGAAACACCATATATTTT. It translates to CAISRDSGNTIYF.

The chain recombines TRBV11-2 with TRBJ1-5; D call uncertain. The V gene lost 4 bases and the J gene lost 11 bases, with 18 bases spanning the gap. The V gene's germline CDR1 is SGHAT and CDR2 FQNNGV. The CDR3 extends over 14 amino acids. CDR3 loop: CASSSSTVEQAQHF. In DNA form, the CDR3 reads TGTGCCAGCAGCTCTTCTACGGTGGAGCAGGCCCAGCATTTT.

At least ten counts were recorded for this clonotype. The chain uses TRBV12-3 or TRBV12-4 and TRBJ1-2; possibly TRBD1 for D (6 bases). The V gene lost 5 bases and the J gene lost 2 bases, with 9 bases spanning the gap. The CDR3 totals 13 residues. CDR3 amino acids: CASSHGQNYGYTF. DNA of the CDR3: TGTGCCAGCAGTCATGGACAGAACTATGGCTACACCTTC.

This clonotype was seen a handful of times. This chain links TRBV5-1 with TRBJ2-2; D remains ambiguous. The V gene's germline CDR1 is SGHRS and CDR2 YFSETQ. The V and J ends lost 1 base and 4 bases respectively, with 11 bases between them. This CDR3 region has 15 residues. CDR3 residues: CASSLIGPGTGELFF. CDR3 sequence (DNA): TGCGCCAGCAGCTTGATTGGTCCAGGCACCGGGGAGCTGTTTTTT.

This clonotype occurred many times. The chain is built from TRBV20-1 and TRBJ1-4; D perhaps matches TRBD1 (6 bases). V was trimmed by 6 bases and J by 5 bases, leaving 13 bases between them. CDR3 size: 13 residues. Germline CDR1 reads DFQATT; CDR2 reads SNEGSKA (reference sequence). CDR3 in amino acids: CSASGVLNEKLFF. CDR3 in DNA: TGCAGTGCATCAGGGGTCCTAAATGAAAAACTGTTTTTT.

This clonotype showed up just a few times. The DNA of the CDR3 is TGTGCCAGCAGCCCTTCGAACAGGGGGCGTGAAAAACTGTTTTTT. Its protein is CASSPSNRGREKLFF. The chain employs TRBV6-4 and TRBJ1-4; 9 bases fit TRBD1. Germline lookup yields CDR1 MRHNA and CDR2 SNTAGT. V gave up 6 bases and J gave up 7 bases; unmatched junction bases: 9. The CDR3 loop spans 15 amino acids.

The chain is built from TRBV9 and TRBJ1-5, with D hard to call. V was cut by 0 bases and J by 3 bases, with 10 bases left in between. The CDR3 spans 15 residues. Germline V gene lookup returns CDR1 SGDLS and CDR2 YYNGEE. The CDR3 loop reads CASSVAPDINQPQHF. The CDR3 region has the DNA TGTGCCAGCAGCGTAGCACCAGACATCAATCAGCCCCAGCATTTT.

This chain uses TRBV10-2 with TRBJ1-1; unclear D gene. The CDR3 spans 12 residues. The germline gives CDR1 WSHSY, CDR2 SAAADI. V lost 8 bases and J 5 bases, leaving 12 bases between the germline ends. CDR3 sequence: CASVERATEAFF. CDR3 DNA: TGCGCCAGCGTTGAGCGTGCGACTGAAGCTTTCTTT.

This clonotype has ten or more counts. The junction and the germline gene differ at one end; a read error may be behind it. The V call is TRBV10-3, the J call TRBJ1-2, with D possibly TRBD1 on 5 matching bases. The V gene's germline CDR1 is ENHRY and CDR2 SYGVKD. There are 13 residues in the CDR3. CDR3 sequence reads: CASSEVGAYGYTF. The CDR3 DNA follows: TGTGCCAGCAGTGAAGTCGGGGCCTATGGCTACACCTTC.